Each of the 19 T cell receptor beta chains below was sequenced from the same sample in a study of cytomegalovirus exposure and HLA in healthy donors. Sequenced by immunoSEQ multiplex PCR; TCRdb stores in-frame clones only, minus some. The sample lists a few hundred thousand clones, roughly 90% occurring once. The sequenced material came from PBMCs. Receptors were obtained from a young woman in good health and CMV-seronegative.

The chain carries TRBV27 and TRBJ1-2, with 8 bases matching TRBD1. CDR1 and CDR2 (germline): MNHEY, SMNVEV (reference sequence). V trimming: 5 bases; J trimming: 5 bases; junction bases outside the gene matches: 10. The CDR3 has 15 residues. Written as DNA, the CDR3 is TGTGCCAGCAGTCCGTCGACAGGGGCCCCGTATGGCTACACCTTC. Amino acids: CASSPSTGAPYGYTF.

CDR3 nucleotide sequence: TGTGCCAGCCGACGGGAAGCGCGGGGGAACACTGAAGCTTTCTTT. It yields the protein CASRREARGNTEAFF. V and J are TRBV28 and TRBJ1-1; unclear D gene. Germline V gene sequence: CDR1 MDHEN, CDR2 SYDVKM. This CDR3 spans 15 amino acids. V was clipped by 8 bases and J by 1 base, with 17 bases between them.

The V gene is TRBV19, the J gene TRBJ1-2; D gene ambiguous. CDR3 size: 14 residues. Germline V gene data show CDR1 as LNHDA and CDR2 as SQIVND (reference sequence). V was shortened by 1 base and J by 8 bases, with 14 bases between the two germline ends. The CDR3 here is CASSIVGGSRGYTF. Here the CDR3 DNA reads TGTGCCAGTAGTATAGTCGGCGGATCAAGGGGCTACACCTTC.

The genes are TRBV7-6 and TRBJ1-1; a possible D gene is TRBD1 (5 bases). The CDR3 contains 15 residues. The ends were cut back, 2 bases at V and 4 bases at J, with 14 bases in the middle. Germline V CDR1 and CDR2: SGHVS, FNYEAQ. CDR3 nucleotide sequence: TGTGCCAGCAGCTTAAAGGGTTGGGGGGGCACTGAAGCTTTCTTT. Its translation is CASSLKGWGGTEAFF.

This chain links TRBV7-9 with TRBJ2-7; 9 bases map to TRBD2. The length of the CDR3 is 16 residues. The germline V gene has CDR1 SEHNR and CDR2 FQNEAQ (reference sequence). The trim removed 4 bases at V and 5 bases at J, leaving 12 bases unmatched. CDR3 sequence: CASSSPPGTSFNEQYF. The DNA of the CDR3 is TGTGCCAGCAGCTCGCCCCCCGGGACTAGCTTCAACGAGCAGTACTTC. The whole variable domain, remainder taken from reference TRBV7-9 and TRBJ2-7, is DTGVSQNPRHKITKRGQNVTFRCDPISEHNRLYWYRQTLGQGPEFLTYFQNEAQLEKSRLLSDRFSAERPKGSFSTLEIQRTEQGDSAMYLCASSSPPGTSFNEQYFGPGTRLTVT.

The gene calls are TRBV10-3 and TRBJ1-4; 7 bases map to TRBD1. Germline values: CDR1 ENHRY, CDR2 SYGVKD. The CDR3 is 12 residues long. The junction had 5 bases not matched to a gene; V was cut back by 2 bases and J by 14 bases. CDR3 sequence: CAISEDRVFLFF. DNA for the CDR3: TGTGCCATCAGTGAGGACAGGGTTTTTCTGTTTTTT.

This clone has a single count. The genes are TRBV19 and TRBJ2-7, with 8 bases aligning to TRBD2. Germline CDR1 is LNHDA and CDR2 is SQIVND (reference sequence). The V segment lost 5 bases and the J segment 2 bases; nucleotides outside the gene matches: 8. The CDR3 has 15 residues. The CDR3 coding sequence is TGTGCCAGTAGTGCCACGGTAGCGGGGACCTACGAGCAGTACTTC. It translates to CASSATVAGTYEQYF.

This clone was counted at least ten times. Other DNA variants within this sample encode the same CDR3. J is TRBJ1-5 and V is TRBV27; maybe TRBD1 (5 bases). Trimming shortened V by 5 bases and J by 6 bases, and 8 bases separated the two germline ends. The length of the CDR3 is 12 residues. Germline CDR1 and CDR2: MNHEY and SMNVEV (reference sequence). The CDR3 nucleotides read TGTGCCAGCAGTCCAACAGGTCAGCCCCAGCATTTT. This encodes CASSPTGQPQHF.

This clone has just one count. The rearrangement joins TRBV6-5 to TRBJ2-1, with a weak D call TRBD2 (5 bases). The ends were cut back, 2 bases at V and 1 base at J, with 6 bases in the middle. This CDR3 has 14 residues. Germline assignment: CDR1 MNHEY and CDR2 SVGAGI. CDR3 region: CASSYRESYNEQFF. CDR3 bases: TGTGCCAGCAGTTACAGGGAGTCCTACAATGAGCAGTTCTTC.

The chain is built from TRBV28 and TRBJ1-2; TRBD1 aligns across 8 bases. This CDR3 contains 12 residues. Germline CDR1 MDHEN, CDR2 SYDVKM. Unmatched junction bases numbered 3, after V lost 7 bases and J lost 5 bases. CDR3 loop: CASTRTGYGYTF. As DNA, the CDR3 is TGTGCCAGCACCCGGACAGGGTATGGCTACACCTTC.

The chain uses TRBV28 and TRBJ2-1; D is possibly TRBD2 (6 bases). This CDR3 comprises 17 residues. The germline V gene has CDR1 MDHEN and CDR2 SYDVKM. V was trimmed by 7 bases and J by 0 bases, leaving 19 bases between them. This CDR3 is CASNGVMGGNSYNEQFF. The CDR3 coding sequence is TGTGCCAGCAACGGGGTAATGGGCGGGAACTCCTACAATGAGCAGTTCTTC. Filled out from reference TRBV28 and TRBJ2-1, the complete variable domain reads DVKVTQSSRYLVKRTGEKVFLECVQDMDHENMFWYRQDPGLGLRLIYFSYDVKMKEKGDIPEGYSVSREKKERFSLILESASTNQTSMYLCASNGVMGGNSYNEQFFGPGTRLTVL.

The chain links TRBV5-1 to TRBJ2-1, with 7 bases matching TRBD1. The V gene end was trimmed by 3 bases and the J gene end by 6 bases; junction bases not matched to a gene: 12. Looked up from germline, CDR1 is SGHRS and CDR2 is YFSETQ. The CDR3 sequence is 16 residues long. Here the CDR3 reads CASSWTDRTGLNEQFF. CDR3 bases: TGCGCCAGCAGCTGGACGGACCGGACAGGCCTCAATGAGCAGTTCTTC. Drawing the rest from reference TRBV5-1 and TRBJ2-1, the complete variable domain is KAGVTQTPRYLIKTRGQQVTLSCSPISGHRSVSWYQQTPGQGLQFLFEYFSETQRNKGNFPGRFSGRQFSNSRSEMNVSTLELGDSALYLCASSWTDRTGLNEQFFGPGTRLTVL.

This chain links TRBV28 with TRBJ2-7; D unresolved. The CDR3 is 13 amino acids. Germline V CDR1 and CDR2: MDHEN, SYDVKM. Between the trimmed V and J ends, which lost 3 bases and 4 bases, there was a span of 10 bases. CDR3 nucleotide sequence: TGTGCCAGCAGTTTCCCTCCTCTTTACGAGCAGTACTTC. Protein product: CASSFPPLYEQYF.

The chain joins TRBV6-1 to TRBJ2-1, with D maybe TRBD2 (6 bases). The CDR3 has 16 residues. Trimming removed 1 base at V and 5 bases at J, with 15 bases between. Germline V gene sequence: CDR1 MNHNS, CDR2 SASEGT. The CDR3 region is CASSEGGAGYHNEQFF. CDR3 in DNA: TGTGCCAGCAGTGAAGGCGGAGCGGGCTACCACAATGAGCAGTTCTTC.

The V call is TRBV19, the J call TRBJ1-5; perhaps TRBD1 as D (5 bases). This CDR3 is built from 13 residues. Germline V CDR1 and CDR2: LNHDA, SQIVND (reference sequence). The V gene lost 5 bases and the J gene lost 5 bases, with 10 bases spanning the gap. The CDR3 DNA reads as TGTGCCAGTAGTGGGGACTTTTATCAGCCCCAGCATTTT. It specifies CASSGDFYQPQHF.

The chain uses TRBV7-9 and TRBJ1-5; a possible D gene is TRBD1 (5 bases). Per the germline V gene, CDR1 is SEHNR and CDR2 is FQNEAQ (reference sequence). The CDR3 spans 14 residues. Trimming removed 4 bases from V and 4 bases from J, with 11 bases in between. The CDR3 loop is CASSSAGLNQPQHF. Written as DNA, the CDR3 is TGTGCCAGCAGCTCCGCAGGGTTAAATCAGCCCCAGCATTTT.

The chain couples TRBV7-3 to TRBJ1-5; D gene unclear. The CDR3 is made up of 16 amino acids. Germline V gene data show CDR1 as SGHTA and CDR2 as FQGTGA. Trimming shortened V by 2 bases and J by 2 bases, and 13 bases separated the two germline ends. CDR3 coding DNA: TGTGCCAGCAGCTTATCGTCCCGGGGAGGCAATCAGCCCCAGCATTTT. Translated, it gives CASSLSSRGGNQPQHF.

This clone was detected once. The V call is TRBV5-6, the J call TRBJ1-1; no reliable D call. Germline assignment: CDR1 SGHDT and CDR2 YYEEEE. The length of the CDR3 is 14 residues. Trimming left V 2 bases short and J 3 bases short, with 11 bases between. The CDR3 coding sequence is TGTGCCAGCAGCTTCATGTCCGGGTACACTGAAGCTTTCTTT. Protein: CASSFMSGYTEAFF.

This chain joins TRBV28 and TRBJ2-1; 9 nucleotides line up with TRBD1. In germline, CDR1 is MDHEN, CDR2 SYDVKM. V shed 4 bases, J shed 2 bases, and the junction held 3 bases outside the gene matches. The CDR3 sequence is 15 residues long. The CDR3 spells CASSSTGGPYNEQFF. The CDR3 DNA is TGTGCCAGCAGTTCAACAGGGGGCCCCTACAATGAGCAGTTCTTC.